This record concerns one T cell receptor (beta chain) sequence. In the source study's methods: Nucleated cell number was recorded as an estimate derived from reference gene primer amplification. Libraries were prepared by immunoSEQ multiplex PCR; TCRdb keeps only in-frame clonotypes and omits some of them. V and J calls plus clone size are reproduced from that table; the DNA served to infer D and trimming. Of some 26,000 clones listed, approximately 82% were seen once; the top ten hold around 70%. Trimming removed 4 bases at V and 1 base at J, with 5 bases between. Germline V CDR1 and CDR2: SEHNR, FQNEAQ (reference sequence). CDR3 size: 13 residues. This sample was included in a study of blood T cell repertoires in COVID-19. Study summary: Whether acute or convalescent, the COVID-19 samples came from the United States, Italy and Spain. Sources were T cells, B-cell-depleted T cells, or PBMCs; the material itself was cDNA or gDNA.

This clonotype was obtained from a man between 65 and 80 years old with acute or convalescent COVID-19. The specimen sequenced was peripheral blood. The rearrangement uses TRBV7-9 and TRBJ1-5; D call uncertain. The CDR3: CASSWESNQPQHF. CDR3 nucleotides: TGTGCCAGCAGCTGGGAGAGCAATCAGCCCCAGCATTTT.